Below are 11 T cell receptor beta chains sequenced from a single sample in a study of shared clonotypes between healthy human individuals. Some clones are missing from TCRdb's copy, which holds only in-frame ones; the method was immunoSEQ multiplex PCR. The sample holds approximately 530,000 clones, 90% to 97% seen once. Sequenced sample: naive CD4+ T cells sorted from blood. Regarding subset: CD45RA+ positively selected. The receptors here all came from a woman aged 25-40 years in good health.

The chain recombines TRBV28 with TRBJ2-1; 14 nucleotides align to TRBD2. The germline V gene encodes CDR1 MDHEN and CDR2 SYDVKM. With V trimmed by 7 bases and J by 0 bases, 8 bases remained unmatched. The CDR3 extends over 18 amino acids. The CDR3 DNA follows: TGTGCCAGCACTCCGACTAGCGGGAGGGCGAGCTCCTACAATGAGCAGTTCTTC. Translation gives CASTPTSGRASSYNEQFF.

Comment on this clone: Other DNA sequences in this specimen translate into the identical CDR3. This chain connects TRBV18 to TRBJ2-2, with D uncertain. Germline CDR1 reads KGHSH; CDR2 reads LQKENI. The CDR3 totals 12 residues. With 0 bases removed from V and 6 bases from J, the gap between germline ends came to 2 bases. As DNA, the CDR3 is TGTGCCAGCTCACCACCGGCCGGGGAGCTGTTTTTT. This gives the protein CASSPPAGELFF.

The V gene is TRBV11-2, the J gene TRBJ2-3, with D perhaps matching TRBD1 or TRBD2 (6 bases each). Germline loops: CDR1 SGHAT, CDR2 FQNNGV. V lost 3 bases and J lost 3, with 13 bases in between. The CDR3 length is 15 residues. The DNA of the CDR3 is TGTGCCAGCAGCTTGGGCGGAGGGGGAACAGATACGCAGTATTTT. Protein sequence: CASSLGGGGTDTQYF.

The chain carries TRBV28 and TRBJ2-7; 8 bases fit TRBD2. V lost 3 bases, J lost 6 bases, and 7 bases stayed unmatched. The CDR3 consists of 14 residues. CDR1 is MDHEN and CDR2 is SYDVKM in the germline V gene. The CDR3, as DNA: TGTGCCAGCAGTTTCCCCGGGGGGGACGGCGAGCAGTACTTC. This encodes CASSFPGGDGEQYF.

This clone was detected once. CDR3 in DNA: TGTGCCAGCAGCTTGCCCGGGACACCCTCCTACGAGCAGTACTTC. Amino acids: CASSLPGTPSYEQYF. This rearrangement joins TRBV7-9 to TRBJ2-7; possibly TRBD1 for D (6 bases). CDR1 and CDR2 from the germline V gene are SEHNR and FQNEAQ (reference sequence). The CDR3 covers 15 residues. V was clipped by 3 bases and J by 0 bases, with 12 bases between them.

The gene calls are TRBV7-8 and TRBJ2-5, with D perhaps TRBD2 (5 bases). The CDR3 contains 12 residues. From germline, CDR1 is SGHVS and CDR2 FQNEAQ. V lost 0 bases and J 9 bases, leaving 8 bases between the germline ends. CDR3 residues: CASSLARGSQYF. CDR3 nucleotides: TGTGCCAGCAGCTTAGCCCGAGGGTCCCAGTACTTC.

The chain carries TRBV7-3 and TRBJ2-7; 9 bases map to TRBD1. Trimming at V came to 5 bases and at J to 5 bases, leaving 19 bases not matched to a gene. CDR3 length: 18 residues. Germline CDR1 reads SGHTA; CDR2 reads FQGTGA. The CDR3: CASSAAGTGWSSPHEQYF. The CDR3 DNA is TGTGCCAGCAGCGCAGCCGGGACAGGGTGGAGTTCTCCTCACGAGCAGTACTTC.

The V and J genes are TRBV2 and TRBJ2-3; perhaps D is TRBD1 or TRBD2 (5 bases each). CDR1 and CDR2 (germline): SNHLY, FYNNEI. The CDR3 extends over 16 amino acids. V gave up 5 bases and J gave up 1 base, with 16 bases separating them. The CDR3 reads CASSSPEGPRTDTQYF. The CDR3 nucleotides read TGTGCCAGCAGTTCCCCTGAGGGACCTCGCACAGATACGCAGTATTTT.

A note on this clone: Distinct nucleotide sequences in the sample also encode this CDR3. This chain connects TRBV9 to TRBJ2-5; D unresolved. The CDR3 is 12 amino acids. Germline V gives CDR1 SGDLS, CDR2 YYNGEE. V dropped 2 bases and J dropped 4 bases, with 6 bases sitting between them. The CDR3 protein is CASSVTGETQYF. CDR3 bases: TGTGCCAGCAGCGTCACGGGAGAGACCCAGTACTTC.

The V call is TRBV4-2, the J call TRBJ1-1, with TRBD1 matching over 11 bases. The CDR3 has 17 amino acids. CDR1 is LGHNA and CDR2 is YNFKEQ in the germline V gene. The ends lost 1 base at V and 4 bases at J; junction bases unmatched: 8. The CDR3: CASSQGTGGEVLTEAFF. CDR3 nucleotide sequence: TGTGCCAGCAGCCAAGGGACAGGGGGCGAGGTACTCACTGAAGCTTTCTTT.

The rearrangement joins TRBV18 to TRBJ2-7; TRBD2 matches 8 bases. V lost 2 bases, J lost 1 base, and 7 bases stayed unmatched. Germline V gene lookup returns CDR1 KGHSH and CDR2 LQKENI. The length of the CDR3 is 16 residues. CDR3 coding DNA: TGTGCCAGCTCACCAAGTCGGGCGGGAGGATCCTACGAGCAGTACTTC. Its protein product is CASSPSRAGGSYEQYF.